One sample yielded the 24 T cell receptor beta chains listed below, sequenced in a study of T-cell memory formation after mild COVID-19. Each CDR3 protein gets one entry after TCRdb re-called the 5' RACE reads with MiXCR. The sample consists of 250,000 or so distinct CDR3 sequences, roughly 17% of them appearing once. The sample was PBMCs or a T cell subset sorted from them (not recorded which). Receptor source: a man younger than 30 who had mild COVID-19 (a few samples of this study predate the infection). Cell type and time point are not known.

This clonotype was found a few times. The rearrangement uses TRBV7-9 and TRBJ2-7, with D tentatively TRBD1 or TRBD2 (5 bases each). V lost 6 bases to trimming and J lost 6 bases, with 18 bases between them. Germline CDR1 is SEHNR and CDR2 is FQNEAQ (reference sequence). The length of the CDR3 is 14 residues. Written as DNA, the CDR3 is TGTGCCAGCAGTCCAGCTCGTTGGGGGTCCGAGCAGTACGTC. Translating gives CASSPARWGSEQYV.

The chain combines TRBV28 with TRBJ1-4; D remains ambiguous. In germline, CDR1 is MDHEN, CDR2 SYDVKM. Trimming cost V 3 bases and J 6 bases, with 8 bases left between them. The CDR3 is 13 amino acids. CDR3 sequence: CASSLSGYEKLFF. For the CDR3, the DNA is TGTGCCAGCAGTTTGTCCGGTTATGAAAAACTGTTTTTT.

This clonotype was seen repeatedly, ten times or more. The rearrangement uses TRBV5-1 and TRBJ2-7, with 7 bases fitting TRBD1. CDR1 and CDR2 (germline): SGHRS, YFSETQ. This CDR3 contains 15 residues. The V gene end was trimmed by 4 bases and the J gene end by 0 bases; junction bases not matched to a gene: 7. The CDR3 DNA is TGCGCCAGCAGCGGTGGACAGGCGAGCTCCTACGAGCAGTACTTC. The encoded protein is CASSGGQASSYEQYF.

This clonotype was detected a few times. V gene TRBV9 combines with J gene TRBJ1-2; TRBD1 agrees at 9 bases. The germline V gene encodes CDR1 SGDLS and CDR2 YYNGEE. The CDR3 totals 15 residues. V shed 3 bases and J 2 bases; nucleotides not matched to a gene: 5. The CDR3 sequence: CASSDRDRANYGYTF. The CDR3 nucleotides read TGTGCCAGCAGCGACCGGGACAGGGCGAACTATGGCTACACCTTC.

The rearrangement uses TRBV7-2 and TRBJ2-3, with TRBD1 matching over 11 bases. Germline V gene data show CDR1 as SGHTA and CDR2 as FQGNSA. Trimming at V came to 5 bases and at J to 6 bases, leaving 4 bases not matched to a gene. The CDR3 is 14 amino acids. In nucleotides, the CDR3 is TGTGCCAGCAGCAAGAGGGACAGGGGGGATACGCAGTATTTT. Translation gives CASSKRDRGDTQYF.

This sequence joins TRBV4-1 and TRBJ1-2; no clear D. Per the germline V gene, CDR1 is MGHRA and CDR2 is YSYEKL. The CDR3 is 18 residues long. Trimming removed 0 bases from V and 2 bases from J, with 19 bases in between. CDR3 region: CASSQDQNWRAQNYGYTF. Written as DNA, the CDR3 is TGCGCCAGCAGCCAAGATCAGAACTGGAGAGCCCAGAACTATGGCTACACCTTC.

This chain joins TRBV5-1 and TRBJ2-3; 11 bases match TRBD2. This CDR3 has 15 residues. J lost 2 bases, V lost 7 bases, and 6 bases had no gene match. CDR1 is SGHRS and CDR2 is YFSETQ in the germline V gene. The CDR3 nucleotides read TGCGCCAGCCTCCCGACTAGCGGGGTCACAGATACGCAGTATTTT. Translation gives CASLPTSGVTDTQYF.

CDR3 nucleotides: TGTGCCACCAGCAGAGATCTCGCCCCCGGAGAGACCCAGTACTTC. Translated: CATSRDLAPGETQYF. This chain joins TRBV15 and TRBJ2-5, with D unclear. Germline CDR1 is LNHNV and CDR2 is YYDKDF (reference sequence). V dropped 0 bases and J dropped 4 bases, with 12 bases sitting between them. The CDR3 extends over 15 amino acids.

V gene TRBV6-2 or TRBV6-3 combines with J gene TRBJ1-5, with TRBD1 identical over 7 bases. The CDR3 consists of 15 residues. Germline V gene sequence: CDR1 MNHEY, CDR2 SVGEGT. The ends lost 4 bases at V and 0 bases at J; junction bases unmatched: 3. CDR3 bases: TGTGCCAGCAGTTCCAGGGGGAGTAGCAATCAGCCCCAGCATTTT. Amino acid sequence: CASSSRGSSNQPQHF.

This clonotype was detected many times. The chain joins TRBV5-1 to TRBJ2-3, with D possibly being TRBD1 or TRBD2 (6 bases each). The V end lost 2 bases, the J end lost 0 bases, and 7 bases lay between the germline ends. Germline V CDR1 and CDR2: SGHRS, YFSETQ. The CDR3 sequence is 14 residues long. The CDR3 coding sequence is TGCGCCAGCAGCTTCGGGGGCAGCACAGATACGCAGTATTTT. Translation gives CASSFGGSTDTQYF.

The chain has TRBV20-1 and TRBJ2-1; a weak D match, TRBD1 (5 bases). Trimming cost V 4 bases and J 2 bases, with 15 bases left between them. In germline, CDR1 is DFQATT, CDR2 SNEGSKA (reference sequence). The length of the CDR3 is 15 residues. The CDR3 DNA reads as TGCAGTGCTAATAAGGGGCCGGCTGCCTACAATGAGCAGTTCTTC. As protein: CSANKGPAAYNEQFF.

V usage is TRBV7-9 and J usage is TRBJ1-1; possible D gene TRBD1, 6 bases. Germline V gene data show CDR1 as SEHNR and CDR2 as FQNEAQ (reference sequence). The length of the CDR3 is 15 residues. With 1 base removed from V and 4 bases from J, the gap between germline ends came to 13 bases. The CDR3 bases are TGTGCCAGCAGCTTAGGTCCCAAGGGGGTCACTGAAGCTTTCTTT. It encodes CASSLGPKGVTEAFF.

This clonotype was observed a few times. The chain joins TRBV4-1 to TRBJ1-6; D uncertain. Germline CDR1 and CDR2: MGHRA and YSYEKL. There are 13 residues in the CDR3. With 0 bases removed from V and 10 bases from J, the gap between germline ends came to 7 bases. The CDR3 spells CASSQDTGSPLHF. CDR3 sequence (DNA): TGCGCCAGCAGCCAAGATACTGGGTCACCCCTCCACTTT.

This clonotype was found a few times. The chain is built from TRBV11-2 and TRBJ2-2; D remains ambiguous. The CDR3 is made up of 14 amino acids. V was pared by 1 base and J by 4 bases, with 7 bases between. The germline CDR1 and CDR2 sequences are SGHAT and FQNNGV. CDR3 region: CASSLGPITGELFF. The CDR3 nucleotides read TGTGCCAGCAGCTTAGGGCCGATCACCGGGGAGCTGTTTTTT.

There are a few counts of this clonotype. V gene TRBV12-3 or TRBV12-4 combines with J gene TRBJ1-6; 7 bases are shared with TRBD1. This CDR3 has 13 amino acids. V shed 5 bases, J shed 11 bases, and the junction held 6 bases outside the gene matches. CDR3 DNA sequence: TGTGCCAGCAGTGTTCAGGGGGAGACACCCCTCCACTTT. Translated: CASSVQGETPLHF.

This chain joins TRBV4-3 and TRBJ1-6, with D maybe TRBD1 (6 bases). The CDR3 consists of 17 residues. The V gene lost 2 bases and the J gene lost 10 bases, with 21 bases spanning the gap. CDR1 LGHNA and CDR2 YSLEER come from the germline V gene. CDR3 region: CASSQQRGATENSPLHF. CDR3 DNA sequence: TGCGCCAGCAGCCAACAACGGGGGGCGACGGAAAACTCACCCCTCCACTTT.

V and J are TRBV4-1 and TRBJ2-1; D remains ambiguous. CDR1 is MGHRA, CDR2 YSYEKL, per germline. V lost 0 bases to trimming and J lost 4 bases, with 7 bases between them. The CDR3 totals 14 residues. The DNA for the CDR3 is TGCGCCAGCAGCCAAGAGGCCCTATACAATGAGCAGTTCTTC. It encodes CASSQEALYNEQFF.

As DNA, the CDR3 is TGCGCCAGCAGCCAAGAAACGAATCCTAGCACAGATACGCAGTATTTT. As protein: CASSQETNPSTDTQYF. V gene TRBV4-1 combines with J gene TRBJ2-3; D is undetermined. The germline V gene has CDR1 MGHRA and CDR2 YSYEKL. The CDR3 consists of 16 residues. Deletions cut 0 bases from V and 0 bases from J, with 10 bases between.

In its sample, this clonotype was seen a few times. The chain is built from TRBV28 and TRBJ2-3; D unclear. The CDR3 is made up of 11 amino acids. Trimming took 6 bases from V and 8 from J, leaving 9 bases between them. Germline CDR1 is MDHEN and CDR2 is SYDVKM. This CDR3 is CASRLTVTQYF. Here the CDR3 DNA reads TGTGCCAGCAGGCTGACGGTTACGCAGTATTTT.

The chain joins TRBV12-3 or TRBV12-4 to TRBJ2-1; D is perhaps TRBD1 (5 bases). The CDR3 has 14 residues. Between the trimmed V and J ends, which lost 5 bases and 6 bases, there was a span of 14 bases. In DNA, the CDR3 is TGTGCCAGCAGTCCCCACACAGGTGGCAATGAGCAGTTCTTC. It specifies CASSPHTGGNEQFF.

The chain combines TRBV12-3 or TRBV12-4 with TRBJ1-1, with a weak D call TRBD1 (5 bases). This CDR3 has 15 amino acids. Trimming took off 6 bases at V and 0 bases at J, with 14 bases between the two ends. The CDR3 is CASRRRGLLNTEAFF. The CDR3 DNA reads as TGTGCCAGCAGACGCCGGGGACTCCTGAACACTGAAGCTTTCTTT.

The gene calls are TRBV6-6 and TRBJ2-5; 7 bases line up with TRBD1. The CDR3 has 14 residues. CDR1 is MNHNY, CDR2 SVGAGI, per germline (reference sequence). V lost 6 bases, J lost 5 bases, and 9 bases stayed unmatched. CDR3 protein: CASSLDRDRETQYF. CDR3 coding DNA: TGTGCCAGCAGCCTTGACAGGGATCGGGAGACCCAGTACTTC.

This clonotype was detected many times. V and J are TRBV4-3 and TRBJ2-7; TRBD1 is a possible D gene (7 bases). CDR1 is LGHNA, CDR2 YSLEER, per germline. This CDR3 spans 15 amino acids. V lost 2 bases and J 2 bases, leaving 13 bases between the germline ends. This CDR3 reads CASSQFQGGAYEQYF. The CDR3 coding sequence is TGCGCCAGCAGCCAATTCCAGGGGGGCGCCTACGAGCAGTACTTC.

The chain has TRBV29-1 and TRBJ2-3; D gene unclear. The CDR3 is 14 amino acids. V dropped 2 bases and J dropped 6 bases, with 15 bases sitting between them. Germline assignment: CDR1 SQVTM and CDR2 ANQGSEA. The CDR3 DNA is TGCAGCGTTGAACGGTTCCCGCCGGCGGATACGCAGTATTTT. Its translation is CSVERFPPADTQYF.